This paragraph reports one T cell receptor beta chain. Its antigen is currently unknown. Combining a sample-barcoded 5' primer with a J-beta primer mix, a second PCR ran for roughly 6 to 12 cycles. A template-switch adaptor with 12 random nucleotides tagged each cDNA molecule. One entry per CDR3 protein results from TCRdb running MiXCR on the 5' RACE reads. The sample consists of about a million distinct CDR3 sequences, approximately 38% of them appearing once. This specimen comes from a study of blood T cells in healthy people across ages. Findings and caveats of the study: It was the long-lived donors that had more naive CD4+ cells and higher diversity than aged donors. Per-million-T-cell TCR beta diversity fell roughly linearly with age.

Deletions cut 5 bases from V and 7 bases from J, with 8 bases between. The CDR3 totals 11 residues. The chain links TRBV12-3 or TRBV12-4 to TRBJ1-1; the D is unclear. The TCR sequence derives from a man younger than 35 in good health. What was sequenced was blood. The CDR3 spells CASSGRIEAFF. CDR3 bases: TGTGCCAGCAGTGGCCGAATTGAAGCTTTCTTT.